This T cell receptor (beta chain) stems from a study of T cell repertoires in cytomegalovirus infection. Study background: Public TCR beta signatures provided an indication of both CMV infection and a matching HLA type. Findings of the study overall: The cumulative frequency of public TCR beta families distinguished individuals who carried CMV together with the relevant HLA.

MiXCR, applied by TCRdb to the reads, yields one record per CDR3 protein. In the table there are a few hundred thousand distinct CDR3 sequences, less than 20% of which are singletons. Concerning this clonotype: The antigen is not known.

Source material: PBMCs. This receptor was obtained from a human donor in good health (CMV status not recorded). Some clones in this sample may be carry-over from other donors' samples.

The CDR3 bases are TGTGCCAGCAGGATTTTGGACACGACCCGGTCCACTGAAGCTTTCTTT. As protein: CASRILDTTRSTEAFF. The V and J genes are TRBV27 and TRBJ1-1; D perhaps matches TRBD1 (5 bases). The CDR3 is made up of 16 amino acids. Trimming took off 6 bases at V and 4 bases at J, with 21 bases between the two ends. Germline loops: CDR1 MNHEY, CDR2 SMNVEV (reference sequence).